Given below is one TCR beta chain in context. These data come from a study of control samples from healthy donors and cancer patients. The length of the CDR3 is 15 residues. Trimming stripped 1 base from V and 2 bases from J, with 12 bases between. The germline V gene has CDR1 SGDLS and CDR2 YYNGEE. Only in-frame clones appear in the TCRdb table, and some are missing; sequencing was by immunoSEQ multiplex PCR. The data hold 75,000 to 100,000 clones, with roughly four fifths observed a single time. V and J are TRBV9 and TRBJ2-5; D may be TRBD2 (6 bases). Sequencing was done on a sample of blood. This TCR derives from a man aged 55 to 70 in good health. The CDR3 DNA reads as TGTGCCAGCAGCGTAATGGGGGGACGACAAGAGACCCAGTACTTC. Translating it yields CASSVMGGRQETQYF.